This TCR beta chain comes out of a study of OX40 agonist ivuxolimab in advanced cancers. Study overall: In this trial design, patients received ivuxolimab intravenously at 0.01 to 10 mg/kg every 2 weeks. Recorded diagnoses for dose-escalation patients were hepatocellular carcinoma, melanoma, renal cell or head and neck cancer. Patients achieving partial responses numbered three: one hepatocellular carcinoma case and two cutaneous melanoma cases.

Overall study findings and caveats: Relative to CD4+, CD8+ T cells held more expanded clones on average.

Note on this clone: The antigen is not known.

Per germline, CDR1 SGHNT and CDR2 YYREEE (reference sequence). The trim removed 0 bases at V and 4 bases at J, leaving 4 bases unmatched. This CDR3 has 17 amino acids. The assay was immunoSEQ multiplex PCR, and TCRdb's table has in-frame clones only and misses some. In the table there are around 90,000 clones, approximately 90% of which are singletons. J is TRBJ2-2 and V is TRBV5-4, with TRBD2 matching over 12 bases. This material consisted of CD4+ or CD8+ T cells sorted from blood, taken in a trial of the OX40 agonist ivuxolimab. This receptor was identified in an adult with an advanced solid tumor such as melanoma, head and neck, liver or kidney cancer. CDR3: CASSLAPTSGGTGELFF. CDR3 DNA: TGTGCCAGCAGCTTGGCGCCGACTAGCGGGGGCACCGGGGAGCTGTTTTTT.